The 22 T cell receptor beta chains given below trace back to one sample, sequenced in a study of PD-L1 blockade in urothelial cancer. Clones were read by immunoSEQ multiplex PCR, and TCRdb kept only the in-frame ones, dropping some. Among about 43,000 clones listed, roughly 91% were seen once. Specimen: PBMCs, collected around atezolizumab (anti-PD-L1) treatment. Receptor source: a woman aged 55-69 years with urothelial cancer.

The chain couples TRBV27 to TRBJ2-1, with a possible D match to TRBD2 (5 bases). V lost 3 bases and J lost 5, with 14 bases in between. Germline V gives CDR1 MNHEY, CDR2 SMNVEV (reference sequence). There are 15 residues in the CDR3. Here the CDR3 reads CASSFHYRGNNEQFF. The CDR3 DNA reads TGTGCCAGCAGTTTTCATTACCGGGGAAACAATGAGCAGTTCTTC.

This chain links TRBV11-2 with TRBJ2-7; weak D call: TRBD1 (6 bases). From germline, CDR1 is SGHAT and CDR2 FQNNGV. This CDR3 has 14 residues. V lost 3 bases to trimming and J lost 5 bases, with 14 bases between them. The chain's CDR3 is CASSFSAGDNEQYF. As DNA, the CDR3 is TGTGCCAGCAGCTTTTCGGCAGGGGACAACGAGCAGTACTTC.

The rearrangement uses TRBV7-2 and TRBJ2-7, with a possible D match to TRBD1 (5 bases). The CDR3 loop spans 15 amino acids. Germline V gene data show CDR1 as SGHTA and CDR2 as FQGNSA. Trimming left V 2 bases short and J 7 bases short, with 18 bases between. CDR3 sequence (DNA): TGTGCCAGCAGCTTAAATGCAGTCACCACAGGAGAGCAGTACTTC. This gives the protein CASSLNAVTTGEQYF.

The V gene is TRBV9, the J gene TRBJ2-3; D perhaps matches TRBD2 (6 bases). Germline V gives CDR1 SGDLS, CDR2 YYNGEE. The CDR3 consists of 16 residues. Deletions cut 4 bases from V and 0 bases from J, with 15 bases between. CDR3 sequence reads: CASSPHGGGSTDTQYF. Written as DNA, the CDR3 is TGTGCCAGCAGCCCACACGGGGGAGGAAGCACAGATACGCAGTATTTT.

The V gene is TRBV4-3, the J gene TRBJ1-6, with unresolved D. The germline gives CDR1 LGHNA, CDR2 YSLEER. The CDR3 length is 19 residues. The V gene lost 7 bases and the J gene lost 6 bases, with 28 bases spanning the gap. CDR3 sequence reads: CASTLTLHFKQRLNSPLHF. DNA of the CDR3: TGCGCCAGCACCCTTACCCTCCACTTCAAACAGCGGCTTAATTCACCCCTCCACTTT.

Details on this clone: At the DNA level, this CDR3 is encoded by other sequences in the same sample as well. This chain joins TRBV7-2 and TRBJ2-1; D call uncertain. CDR1 and CDR2 (germline): SGHTA, FQGNSA. Trimming left V 0 bases short and J 0 bases short, with 6 bases between. This CDR3 has 15 amino acids. For the CDR3, the DNA is TGTGCCAGCAGCTTAGCGGCAGGCTCCTACAATGAGCAGTTCTTC. Residues: CASSLAAGSYNEQFF.

The rearrangement links TRBV5-8 to TRBJ1-4, with a possible D match to TRBD1 (5 bases). Germline V gives CDR1 SGHTS, CDR2 YDEGEE. The V end was cut by 4 bases, the J end by 8 bases, with 15 bases between. The CDR3 covers 14 residues. The CDR3 DNA follows: TGTGCCAGCAGCCCCGGGGGGGGAAGAGAAAAACTGTTTTTT. Its protein is CASSPGGGREKLFF.

The rearrangement uses TRBV10-3 and TRBJ2-1; TRBD2 matches at 16 bases. The germline V gene has CDR1 ENHRY and CDR2 SYGVKD. The CDR3 spans 17 residues. The V segment lost 3 bases and the J segment 4 bases; nucleotides outside the gene matches: 3. The CDR3, as DNA: TGTGCCATCAGTGAAGGGACTAGCGGGAGGGGGTACAATGAGCAGTTCTTC. Translation gives CAISEGTSGRGYNEQFF.

The chain links TRBV9 to TRBJ2-5; 8 bases map to TRBD2. Germline-derived CDR1 and CDR2 are SGDLS and YYNGEE. The V segment lost 2 bases and the J segment 5 bases; nucleotides outside the gene matches: 14. The CDR3 runs to 17 residues. CDR3 sequence: CASSVPPMRGARETQYF. DNA for the CDR3: TGTGCCAGCAGCGTGCCCCCCATGCGGGGGGCCAGGGAGACCCAGTACTTC.

The chain uses TRBV10-1 and TRBJ2-1, with a tentative D call TRBD1 (6 bases). The CDR3 is 15 amino acids. Between the trimmed V and J ends, which lost 5 bases and 2 bases, there was a span of 13 bases. Germline CDR1 WNHNN, CDR2 SYGVQD (reference sequence). CDR3 in DNA: TGCGCCAGCAGTTTAACAGGGCCCCCCTACAATGAGCAGTTCTTC. Its translation: CASSLTGPPYNEQFF.

The V gene is TRBV7-9, the J gene TRBJ2-7; a possible D gene is TRBD1 (6 bases). CDR1 and CDR2 (germline): SEHNR, FQNEAQ (reference sequence). The CDR3 has 14 amino acids. V was shortened by 3 bases and J by 3 bases, with 12 bases between the two germline ends. The CDR3 DNA reads as TGTGCCAGCAGCTTTACAGGGTTCTTCTACGAGCAGTACTTC. It codes for CASSFTGFFYEQYF.

The chain recombines TRBV5-1 with TRBJ1-3; tentative D call: TRBD1 (6 bases). This CDR3 has 13 amino acids. Germline V gene sequence: CDR1 SGHRS, CDR2 YFSETQ. Trimming cost V 5 bases and J 12 bases, with 18 bases left between them. In DNA, the CDR3 is TGCGCCAGCAGTTCCGGACAGTCATACGACATATATTTT. Amino acids: CASSSGQSYDIYF.

V and J are TRBV19 and TRBJ1-5; TRBD1 matches at 7 bases. CDR1 is LNHDA and CDR2 is SQIVND in the germline V gene (reference sequence). J lost 6 bases, V lost 5 bases, and 10 bases had no gene match. CDR3 length: 15 amino acids. Here the CDR3 reads CASSLTGVIGQPQHF. For the CDR3, the DNA is TGTGCCAGTAGTTTAACAGGGGTTATTGGTCAGCCCCAGCATTTT.

This clone has just one count. V is TRBV10-3 and J is TRBJ2-1; TRBD2 aligns across 7 bases. The length of the CDR3 is 16 residues. From germline, CDR1 is ENHRY and CDR2 SYGVKD. With V trimmed by 4 bases and J by 5 bases, 11 bases remained unmatched. The CDR3 spells CAISGPLAGRNNEQFF. Here the CDR3 DNA reads TGTGCCATCAGTGGGCCCTTAGCGGGCAGAAACAATGAGCAGTTCTTC.

The chain couples TRBV7-9 to TRBJ2-7; 10 bases match TRBD1. The trim removed 5 bases at V and 5 bases at J, leaving 3 bases unmatched. Per the germline V gene, CDR1 is SEHNR and CDR2 is FQNEAQ (reference sequence). This CDR3 spans 13 amino acids. This CDR3 reads CASSQTGGHEQYF. For the CDR3, the DNA is TGTGCCAGCAGCCAGACAGGGGGCCACGAGCAGTACTTC.

The V and J genes are TRBV19 and TRBJ1-2; D is ambiguous. V was clipped by 6 bases and J by 8 bases, with 10 bases between them. Germline CDR1 reads LNHDA; CDR2 reads SQIVND (reference sequence). The CDR3 loop spans 11 amino acids. The CDR3, as DNA: TGTGCCAGTAGCAGGACGGGAGGCTACACCTTC. Encoded protein: CASSRTGGYTF.

This clone was seen a few times. This rearrangement joins TRBV19 to TRBJ1-6; D unclear. Trimming pared 6 bases from V and 0 bases from J, leaving 27 bases between. CDR1 and CDR2 (germline): LNHDA, SQIVND (reference sequence). This CDR3 is 21 amino acids long. The CDR3 DNA is TGTGCCAGTAGCCCCCCCCCACGGGTTAAAGCCCGGAGCTCCTATAATTCACCCCTCCACTTT. This translates into CASSPPPRVKARSSYNSPLHF.

CDR3 amino acids: CASSSGGGTYEQYF. The CDR3 DNA reads as TGTGCCAGCAGCTCCGGGGGGGGTACCTACGAGCAGTACTTC. The chain combines TRBV9 with TRBJ2-7; 8 bases align to TRBD2. V was clipped by 4 bases and J by 2 bases; unmatched bases: 5. CDR1 and CDR2 from the germline V gene are SGDLS and YYNGEE. The CDR3 has 14 residues.

V and J are TRBV7-9 and TRBJ2-5; 7 bases agree with TRBD2. The CDR3 length is 15 residues. Germline V CDR1 and CDR2: SEHNR, FQNEAQ (reference sequence). Unmatched junction bases numbered 13, after V lost 7 bases and J lost 5 bases. The CDR3 DNA sequence: TGTGCCAGCACCCCTAGGAGGGAGGGACTCGAGACCCAGTACTTC. Translating gives CASTPRREGLETQYF.

The CDR3 region is CASSLANREFYEQYF. CDR3 DNA sequence: TGCGCCAGCAGCTTGGCCAACAGGGAATTCTACGAGCAGTACTTC. V and J are TRBV5-1 and TRBJ2-7, with D possibly being TRBD1 (6 bases). Germline loops: CDR1 SGHRS, CDR2 YFSETQ. V was pared by 0 bases and J by 3 bases, with 13 bases between. This CDR3 is built from 15 residues.

This chain connects TRBV7-2 to TRBJ2-4; TRBD1 agrees at 12 bases. The germline CDR1 and CDR2 sequences are SGHTA and FQGNSA. Trimming removed 4 bases from V and 0 bases from J; junction bases left unmatched: 4. The CDR3 consists of 17 residues. The CDR3 nucleotides are TGTGCCAGCAGCTCCGGGACAGGGGGCCTAGCCAAAAACATTCAGTACTTC. The encoded protein is CASSSGTGGLAKNIQYF.

The V call is TRBV9, the J call TRBJ2-3; 9 nucleotides line up with TRBD2. CDR1 is SGDLS, CDR2 YYNGEE, per germline. V gave up 4 bases and J gave up 3 bases; unmatched junction bases: 12. The CDR3 length is 17 residues. CDR3 bases: TGTGCCAGCAGCCGGAGACAGGGACTAGCATCTACAGATACGCAGTATTTT. Amino acid sequence: CASSRRQGLASTDTQYF.